Below are 16 T cell receptor beta chains sequenced from a single sample in a study of T cells after posttransplantation cyclophosphamide (dated by TCRdb to 2016 to 2017). The protocol used for the library was the immunoSEQ multiplex PCR assay. Sourced from immuneACCESS, this table was stored by TCRdb with only in-frame sequences that have V and J called. A share of the clones is absent; for the studies checked, an unresolved V gene accounts for under half, and the remainder has no known explanation. Within this sample are 25,000 to 35,000 clones, with about 90% of them counted one time only. The top ten hold more than 12% of the sample. Sequenced: PBMCs. All receptors come from a woman in her forties with a blood cancer, CMV-positive, and with a related stem cell donor.

The V call is TRBV6-1, the J call TRBJ2-1, with 15 positions matching TRBD2. Trimming cost V 4 bases and J 2 bases; bases outside gene matches: 12. Germline V gives CDR1 MNHNS, CDR2 SASEGT. The CDR3 is 20 amino acids. In nucleotides, the CDR3 is TGTGCCAGCAGTGGCGTACTCGCCGGGACTAGCGGGGGGCCCTACAATGAGCAGTTCTTC. Its protein is CASSGVLAGTSGGPYNEQFF.

In nucleotides, the CDR3 is TGTGCCAGCAGCTCCAGGACAGGAGAAGCTTTCTTT. Protein sequence: CASSSRTGEAFF. The chain recombines TRBV7-3 with TRBJ1-1; TRBD1 matches at 7 bases. The CDR3 sequence is 12 residues long. Trimming at V came to 4 bases and at J to 8 bases, leaving 4 bases not matched to a gene. The V gene's germline CDR1 is SGHTA and CDR2 FQGTGA.

This chain uses TRBV2 with TRBJ2-7, with 11 bases fitting TRBD2. Germline V CDR1 and CDR2: SNHLY, FYNNEI. V trimming: 6 bases; J trimming: 1 base; junction bases outside the gene matches: 2. The CDR3 has 14 amino acids. CDR3 loop: CASRRTSGSYEQYF. The CDR3 nucleotides are TGTGCCAGCAGAAGGACTAGCGGGTCCTACGAGCAGTACTTC.

The J gene is TRBJ2-6, the V gene TRBV7-2; D possibly corresponds to TRBD1 (6 bases). CDR1 is SGHTA, CDR2 FQGNSA, per germline. This CDR3 has 15 amino acids. V was clipped by 0 bases and J by 5 bases, with 8 bases between them. The CDR3 bases are TGTGCCAGCAGCTTAGCGGGGGCAAGGGCCAACGTCCTGACTTTC. Translating gives CASSLAGARANVLTF.

The V gene is TRBV2, the J gene TRBJ1-4, with D perhaps TRBD1 (6 bases). Germline-derived CDR1 and CDR2 are SNHLY and FYNNEI. The V and J ends lost 1 base and 4 bases respectively, with 10 bases between them. The CDR3 consists of 15 residues. This chain's CDR3 is CASSEGTDLNEKLFF. CDR3 nucleotide sequence: TGTGCCAGCAGTGAAGGGACAGACCTTAATGAAAAACTGTTTTTT.

This rearrangement joins TRBV7-9 to TRBJ1-1, with 9 bases identical to TRBD1. Trimming at V came to 5 bases and at J to 0 bases, leaving 10 bases not matched to a gene. Germline CDR1 reads SEHNR; CDR2 reads FQNEAQ (reference sequence). This CDR3 has 17 residues. The CDR3 region is CASSQPPGQGLNTEAFF. The DNA of the CDR3 is TGTGCCAGCAGCCAACCTCCGGGACAGGGCTTGAACACTGAAGCTTTCTTT.

This chain joins TRBV10-3 and TRBJ1-1, with D maybe TRBD1 (5 bases). Germline values: CDR1 ENHRY, CDR2 SYGVKD. The CDR3 has 15 amino acids. V was clipped by 4 bases and J by 1 base, with 13 bases between them. DNA for the CDR3: TGTGCCATCAGTGTTAACAGCGGGACGAACACTGAAGCTTTCTTT. Translated: CAISVNSGTNTEAFF.

The chain carries TRBV6-6 and TRBJ2-3; 9 bases align to TRBD2. This CDR3 is built from 14 residues. J lost 5 bases, V lost 10 bases, and 10 bases had no gene match. Germline lookup yields CDR1 MNHNY and CDR2 SVGAGI (reference sequence). In DNA form, the CDR3 reads TGTGCCACCCAGAAGCGGGGGGTGATAGATACGCAGTATTTT. This codes for CATQKRGVIDTQYF.

Here the CDR3 reads CASSVGLAGGLNEQFF. CDR3 in DNA: TGTGCCAGCAGCGTCGGACTAGCGGGGGGGCTCAATGAGCAGTTCTTC. The chain couples TRBV9 to TRBJ2-1, with TRBD2 matching over 15 bases. V dropped 2 bases and J dropped 6; count of bases not matched to a gene: 3. CDR1 SGDLS and CDR2 YYNGEE come from the germline V gene. CDR3 size: 16 residues.

The chain carries TRBV27 and TRBJ2-3; tentative D call: TRBD1 (6 bases). CDR1 and CDR2 (germline): MNHEY, SMNVEV (reference sequence). This CDR3 spans 13 amino acids. V was pared by 6 bases and J by 7 bases, with 14 bases between. The CDR3 nucleotides are TGTGCCAGCAGCGAAGGGGGTGAGAATACGCAGTATTTT. Translation: CASSEGGENTQYF.

The gene calls are TRBV7-2 and TRBJ2-7; D is uncertain. Trimming removed 5 bases at V and 4 bases at J, with 6 bases between. This CDR3 spans 11 amino acids. Germline CDR1 SGHTA, CDR2 FQGNSA. The DNA for the CDR3 is TGTGCCAGCAGCGACACATACGAGCAGTACTTC. It is translated as CASSDTYEQYF.

The V gene is TRBV7-2, the J gene TRBJ1-5; D remains unclear. The CDR3 is made up of 14 amino acids. With 1 base removed from V and 3 bases from J, the gap between germline ends came to 7 bases. Germline assignment: CDR1 SGHTA and CDR2 FQGNSA. Written as DNA, the CDR3 is TGTGCCAGCAGCTTAGTCTATAACAATCAGCCCCAGCATTTT. Amino acid sequence: CASSLVYNNQPQHF. Full variable domain (outside the CDR3, taken from reference TRBV7-2 and TRBJ1-5): GAGVSQSPSNKVTEKGKDVELRCDPISGHTALYWYRQSLGQGLEFLIYFQGNSAPDKSGLPSDRFSAERTGGSVSTLTIQRTQQEDSAVYLCASSLVYNNQPQHFGDGTRLSIL.

This clone is a singleton in its sample. The CDR3 region has the DNA TGTGCCAGCAGACAGGGGTCAGCACTGTTTTTT. Amino acids: CASRQGSALFF. This chain uses TRBV27 with TRBJ1-4, with 7 positions matching TRBD1. CDR1 and CDR2 from the germline V gene are MNHEY and SMNVEV (reference sequence). Trimming cost V 6 bases and J 13 bases; bases outside gene matches: 5. The CDR3 contains 11 residues.

The chain recombines TRBV19 with TRBJ1-1; D gene unclear. Germline V gene data show CDR1 as LNHDA and CDR2 as SQIVND (reference sequence). The CDR3 contains 12 residues. V was trimmed by 9 bases and J by 2 bases, leaving 10 bases between them. The CDR3 bases are TGTGCCAGCTGGAGGTTTAACACTGAAGCTTTCTTT. Its translation: CASWRFNTEAFF.

The rearrangement links TRBV4-3 to TRBJ1-1; 7 positions match TRBD1. The germline gives CDR1 LGHNA, CDR2 YSLEER. The CDR3 consists of 16 residues. The ends lost 0 bases at V and 3 bases at J; junction bases unmatched: 7. This CDR3 is CASSQEGTAGYTEAFF. CDR3 sequence (DNA): TGCGCCAGCAGCCAAGAAGGGACAGCGGGCTACACTGAAGCTTTCTTT.

This sequence joins TRBV7-9 and TRBJ2-5; the match to TRBD2 covers 8 bases. Germline V lookup: CDR1 SEHNR, CDR2 FQNEAQ (reference sequence). The J segment lost 5 bases and the V segment lost 1 base, leaving 6 bases of the junction unmatched. This CDR3 contains 15 residues. Written as DNA, the CDR3 is TGTGCCAGCAGCTTAGGCGGGACTAGTGTGGAGACCCAGTACTTC. Its protein product is CASSLGGTSVETQYF.